The subject of this entry is one T cell receptor beta chain. As yet, its antigen is unknown. The junction departs from germline at one end; a sequencing error may be responsible. TCRdb keeps only in-frame clones here, not all; method: immunoSEQ multiplex PCR. The sample consists of about 15,000 clones, 89% of them appearing once. The source of the sample is a study of PD-1 blockade in classical Hodgkin lymphoma. Overall study results and limits: Sources of repertoire differences remain undefined, possibly disease activity or prior therapy.

Time point: cycle 4 day 1 (C4D1), after five to seven weeks of nivolumab. Patients all relapsed after autologous stem cell transplantation, and there was variation in brentuximab vedotin exposure. CD8+ T cell isolation from thawed PBMCs was performed by magnetic negative selection. Best responses fell into complete response, partial response or progressive disease. The CDR3 is made up of 13 amino acids. Germline V gene sequence: CDR1 SSHAT, CDR2 FNYEAQ (reference sequence). Sequencing was performed on CD8+ T cells from blood, taken before the fourth cycle of nivolumab. The V gene is TRBV7-7, the J gene TRBJ2-1; D is unclear. The origin of this receptor is a human donor with classical Hodgkin lymphoma. The CDR3 nucleotides read TGTGCTAGCAGCTTTAGACCATACAATGAGCAGTTCTTC. Protein product: CASSFRPYNEQFF.